This T cell receptor (beta chain) was sequenced for a study of human T cells and chemical hapten exposure. Notes on the study in general: Unchanged with DPC sensitization were TCRs above 1 in 1000 frequency.

Unique molecular identifiers were linked by the library to individual cDNA molecules. In TCRdb, the RACE reads were re-called with MiXCR into one record per CDR3 protein. The repertoire holds about 190,000 distinct CDR3 sequences, about 25% seen once, with approximately 2.3% in the top ten. In the case of this clonotype: The antigen is not known.

The CDR3 loop spans 14 amino acids. V was pared by 3 bases and J by 1 base, with 10 bases between. Germline loops: CDR1 MDHEN, CDR2 SYDVKM. Stated time point: patch test 3, about 24 weeks after DPC sensitization. Regarding treatment: therapeutic diphenylcyclopropenone sensitization with weekly scalp DPC. The source material was whole blood, sampled in connection with sensitization to the hapten diphenylcyclopropenone (DPC). The TCR comes from a woman in her thirties or forties with alopecia areata. Some clones in this sample may be carry-over from other donors' samples. The chain links TRBV28 to TRBJ2-7; TRBD2 is a possible D gene (6 bases). CDR3 DNA: TGTGCCAGCAGTTTTCTGGCGGGATCCTACGAGCAGTACTTC. As protein: CASSFLAGSYEQYF. Full variable domain (remainder filled in from reference TRBV28 and TRBJ2-7): DVKVTQSSRYLVKRTGEKVFLECVQDMDHENMFWYRQDPGLGLRLIYFSYDVKMKEKGDIPEGYSVSREKKERFSLILESASTNQTSMYLCASSFLAGSYEQYFGPGTRLTVT.